The 8 T cell receptor beta chains below all came from one sample that was sequenced in a study of shared clonotypes between healthy human individuals. Profiling relied on immunoSEQ multiplex PCR, and the TCRdb table lists in-frame clones only, not all of them. The sample holds about 490,000 clones, 78% seen once. The sample was PBMCs. The receptor source for this set is a woman in her 40s in good health. Some clones in this sample may be carry-over from other donors' samples.

This chain joins TRBV5-1 and TRBJ2-7; the D is unclear. The germline V and J ends were trimmed by 0 bases and 2 bases, with 9 bases remaining between them. Germline CDR1 SGHRS, CDR2 YFSETQ. This CDR3 contains 14 residues. Written as DNA, the CDR3 is TGCGCCAGCAGCTTGGTTTGGGAACCCTACGAGCAGTACTTC. Protein sequence: CASSLVWEPYEQYF.

There are a few counts of this clone. This chain connects TRBV7-2 to TRBJ1-2; D remains unclear. Trimming shortened V by 5 bases and J by 7 bases, and 11 bases separated the two germline ends. The CDR3 contains 12 residues. CDR1 and CDR2 (germline): SGHTA, FQGNSA. The CDR3 sequence is CASSLYRVGYTF. In DNA form, the CDR3 reads TGTGCCAGCAGCCTCTATCGGGTTGGCTACACCTTC.

V is TRBV7-3 and J is TRBJ2-3; D gene unclear. The CDR3 is 16 residues long. Trimming took off 2 bases at V and 0 bases at J, with 12 bases between the two ends. Germline lookup yields CDR1 SGHTA and CDR2 FQGTGA. This chain's CDR3 is CASSLGPPTSTDTQYF. In DNA, the CDR3 is TGTGCCAGCAGCTTAGGTCCCCCGACGAGCACAGATACGCAGTATTTT.

The J gene is TRBJ2-5, the V gene TRBV28; tentatively, D is TRBD2 (7 bases). V was pared by 7 bases and J by 3 bases, with 15 bases between. The CDR3 has 14 amino acids. CDR1 and CDR2 from the germline V gene are MDHEN and SYDVKM. CDR3 loop: CASMPGGGEETQYF. The CDR3 nucleotides are TGTGCCAGCATGCCGGGGGGCGGGGAAGAGACCCAGTACTTC.

The chain links TRBV27 to TRBJ2-5; D remains ambiguous. The better agreement between TRBJ2-7 and the DNA end casts doubt on the J call. There are 13 residues in the CDR3. CDR1 and CDR2 (germline): MNHEY, SMNVEV (reference sequence). The CDR3 sequence is CASSSMDSYEQYF. The DNA for the CDR3 is TGTGCCAGCAGTTCCATGGATTCCTACGAGCAGTACTTC.

The chain has TRBV29-1 and TRBJ2-2; D is unclear. Per germline, CDR1 SQVTM and CDR2 ANQGSEA. V lost 5 bases to trimming and J lost 0 bases, with 4 bases between them. The CDR3 covers 12 residues. The CDR3 region has the DNA TGCAGCGTTTCGGCGAACACCGGGGAGCTGTTTTTT. Translated: CSVSANTGELFF.

A single count supports this clone. This chain links TRBV29-1 with TRBJ1-1; 8 bases are a match to TRBD1. J lost 5 bases, V lost 6 bases, and 8 bases had no gene match. The CDR3 covers 13 residues. Per the germline V gene, CDR1 is SQVTM and CDR2 is ANQGSEA. CDR3 in DNA: TGCAGCGTGGGTCAGGGGGCTAGTACTGAAGCTTTCTTT. This encodes CSVGQGASTEAFF.

This sequence joins TRBV9 and TRBJ1-2, with no clear D. The germline V gene encodes CDR1 SGDLS and CDR2 YYNGEE. V was shortened by 4 bases and J by 11 bases, with 24 bases between the two germline ends. This CDR3 has 15 amino acids. CDR3 in DNA: TGTGCCAGCAGCCCCCCTTCGGGGAGGGCCGGCGGTTACACCTTC. Translated, it gives CASSPPSGRAGGYTF.